Reported below is one T cell receptor (beta chain). This CDR3 has 15 residues. The V end was cut by 1 base, the J end by 5 bases, with 12 bases between. The germline CDR1 and CDR2 sequences are SGHVS and FNYEAQ. The source of the sample is a study of T-cell memory formation after mild COVID-19. TCRdb itself ran the 5' RACE reads through MiXCR, one entry per CDR3 protein. The data hold around 190,000 distinct CDR3 sequences, with about a fifth observed a single time. The V call is TRBV7-6, the J call TRBJ2-1; possible D gene TRBD2, 7 bases. Sequencing was performed on PBMCs or a T cell subset sorted from them (not recorded which). This TCR was sampled from a man younger than 30 who had mild COVID-19 (a few samples of this study predate the infection). Cell type and time point are not known. CDR3 coding DNA: TGTGCCAGCAGCTTAGGGGGCGGGGGCGACAATGAGCAGTTCTTC. Translated: CASSLGGGGDNEQFF.